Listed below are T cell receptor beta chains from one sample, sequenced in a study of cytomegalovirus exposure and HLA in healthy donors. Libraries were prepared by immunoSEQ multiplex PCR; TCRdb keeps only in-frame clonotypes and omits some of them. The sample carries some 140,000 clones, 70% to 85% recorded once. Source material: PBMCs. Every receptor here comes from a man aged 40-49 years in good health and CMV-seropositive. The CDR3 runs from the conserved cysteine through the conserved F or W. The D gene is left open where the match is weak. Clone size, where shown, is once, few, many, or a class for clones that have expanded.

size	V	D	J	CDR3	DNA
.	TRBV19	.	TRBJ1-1	CASSTPGDTEAFF	TGTGCCAGTAGCACCCCAGGGGACACTGAAGCTTTCTTT
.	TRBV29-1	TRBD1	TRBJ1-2	CSVGQGRSGYTF	TGCAGCGTTGGACAGGGAAGAAGTGGCTACACCTTC
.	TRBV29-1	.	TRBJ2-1	CSVGAGVYNEQFF	TGCAGCGTTGGGGCAGGGGTCTACAATGAGCAGTTCTTC
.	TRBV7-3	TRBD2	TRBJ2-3	CASSLGLAGGTDTQYF	TGTGCCAGCAGCTTGGGACTAGCGGGCGGCACAGATACGCAGTATTTT
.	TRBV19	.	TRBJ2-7	CASSLQIGHRSYEQYF	TGTGCCAGTAGCCTCCAAATAGGACACCGCTCCTACGAGCAGTACTTC
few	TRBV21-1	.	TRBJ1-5	CASQGVDQPQHF	TGTGCCAGCCAGGGGGTAGATCAGCCCCAGCATTTT
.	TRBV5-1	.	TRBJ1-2	CASSLKASGYGYTF	TGCGCCAGCAGCTTGAAGGCCTCGGGGTATGGCTACACCTTC
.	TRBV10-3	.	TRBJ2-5	CATVGTPSQETQYF	TGTGCCACCGTAGGGACACCTAGCCAAGAGACCCAGTACTTC
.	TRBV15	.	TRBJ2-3	CATSRDSLGPQYF	TGTGCCACCAGCAGAGATTCGCTGGGGCCGCAGTATTTT
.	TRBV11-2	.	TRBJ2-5	CASSRRGASGQETQYF	TGTGCCAGCAGCCGCCGGGGGGCGAGCGGACAAGAGACCCAGTACTTC
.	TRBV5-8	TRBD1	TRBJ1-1	CASSAYTGTGLNTEAFF	TGTGCCAGCAGCGCATATACCGGGACAGGGCTGAACACTGAAGCTTTCTTT
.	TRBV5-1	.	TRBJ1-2	CASSLALSANYGYTF	TGCGCCAGCAGCTTGGCGCTGAGCGCTAACTATGGCTACACCTTC
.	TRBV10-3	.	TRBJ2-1	CAISESLGGGNEQFF	TGTGCCATCAGTGAGTCCCTGGGAGGGGGCAATGAGCAGTTCTTC
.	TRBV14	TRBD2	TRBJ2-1	CASSPLAGAPYNEQFF	TGTGCCAGCAGCCCCCTTGCGGGAGCTCCCTACAATGAGCAGTTCTTC
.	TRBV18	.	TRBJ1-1	CASSPRTENTEAFF	TGTGCCAGCTCACCACGGACAGAGAACACTGAAGCTTTCTTT
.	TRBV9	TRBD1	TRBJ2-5	CASNAGTGEETQYF	TGTGCCAGTAATGCCGGGACAGGTGAAGAGACCCAGTACTTC
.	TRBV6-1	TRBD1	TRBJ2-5	CASSAGQEQETQYF	TGTGCCAGCAGTGCGGGACAGGAACAAGAGACCCAGTACTTC
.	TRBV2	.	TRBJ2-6	CASKNSVSGANVLTF	TGTGCCAGCAAAAACAGTGTCTCTGGGGCCAACGTCCTGACTTTC
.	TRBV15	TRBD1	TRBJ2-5	CATSRDRTGEETQYF	TGTGCCACCAGCAGAGACCGGACAGGGGAAGAGACCCAGTACTTC
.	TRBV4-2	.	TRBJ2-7	CASSQEFSGLYEQYF	TGTGCCAGCAGCCAAGAGTTTAGCGGACTCTACGAGCAGTACTTC
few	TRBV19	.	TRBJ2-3	CASSIALQTDTQYF	TGTGCCAGTAGTATAGCCCTCCAGACAGATACGCAGTATTTT
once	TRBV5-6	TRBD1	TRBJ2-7	CASSWGQPYEQYF	TGTGCCAGCAGCTGGGGACAGCCCTACGAGCAGTACTTC
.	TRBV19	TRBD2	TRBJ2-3	CASSSTLAGTDTQYF	TGTGCCAGTAGTTCGACCCTAGCGGGAACAGATACGCAGTATTTT